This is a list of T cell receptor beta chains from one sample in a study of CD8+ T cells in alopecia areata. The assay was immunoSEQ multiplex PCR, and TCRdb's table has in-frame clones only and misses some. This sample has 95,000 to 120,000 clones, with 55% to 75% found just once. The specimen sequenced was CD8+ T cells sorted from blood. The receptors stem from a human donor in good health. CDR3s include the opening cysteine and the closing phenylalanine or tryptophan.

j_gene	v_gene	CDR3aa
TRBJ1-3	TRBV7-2	CASSSRDRGNTIYF
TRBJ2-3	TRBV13	CASSLGAVYEGQQYF
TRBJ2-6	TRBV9	CASSVRDSYSGANVLTF
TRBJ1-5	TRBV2	CASSPGTGTQPQHF
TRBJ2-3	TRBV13	CASTDRSGGTDTQYF
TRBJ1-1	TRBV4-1	CASSPKYGGGTEAFF
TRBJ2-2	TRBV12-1	CASSDASLGDVDTGELFF
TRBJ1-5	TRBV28	CASNLWRLHNQPQHF
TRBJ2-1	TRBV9	CASSAGTGADEQFF
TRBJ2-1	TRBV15	CAVSLESNEQFF
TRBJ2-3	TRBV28	CASSLLGTGTDTQYF
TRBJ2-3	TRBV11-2	CASSFAADTQYF
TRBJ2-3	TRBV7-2	CASSLIGSTDTQYF
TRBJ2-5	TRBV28	CASSPPTGGEETQYF
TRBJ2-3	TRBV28	CASSSRGIRADTQYF
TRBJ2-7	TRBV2	CASSEALAGGKHAYEQYF
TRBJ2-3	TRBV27	CASSPLGGAALTDTQYF
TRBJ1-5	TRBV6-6	CASSLVGRGWDQPQHF
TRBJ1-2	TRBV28	CAEGGWYGYTF
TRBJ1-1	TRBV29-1	CSVGTGAFMNTEAFF
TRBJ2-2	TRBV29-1	CSVRGPNTGELFF
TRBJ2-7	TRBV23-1	CASNQGGACQEQYF
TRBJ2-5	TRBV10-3	CAISDGQGARETQYF
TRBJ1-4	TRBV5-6	CASSFGEFEKLFF
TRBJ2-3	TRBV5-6	CASSPGQGGDTQYF
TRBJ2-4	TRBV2	CASSPRDRGRWKNIQYF
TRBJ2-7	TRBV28	CASSLSPILHPYEQYF